Listed here are 20 T cell receptor beta chains from one sample, sequenced in a study of OX40 agonist ivuxolimab in advanced cancers. TCRdb's table, derived via immunoSEQ multiplex PCR, lists solely in-frame clones and lacks some. The sample lists roughly 53,000 clones, around 85% occurring once. This material consisted of CD4+ or CD8+ T cells sorted from blood, taken in a trial of the OX40 agonist ivuxolimab. The source is an adult with an advanced solid tumor such as melanoma, head and neck, liver or kidney cancer.

The count of this clone is one. This chain links TRBV7-9 with TRBJ2-3, with 12 nucleotides matching TRBD2. CDR3 length: 17 amino acids. V shed 5 bases and J 4 bases; nucleotides not matched to a gene: 10. Germline loops: CDR1 SEHNR, CDR2 FQNEAQ (reference sequence). The CDR3 coding sequence is TGTGCCAGCAGCCACCCGAGGACTAGCGGGGTCGCAGATACGCAGTATTTT. Residues: CASSHPRTSGVADTQYF.

This chain links TRBV10-3 with TRBJ1-1; D might be TRBD1 (5 bases). This CDR3 is 16 amino acids long. With 4 bases removed from V and 2 bases from J, the gap between germline ends came to 17 bases. CDR1 and CDR2 from the germline V gene are ENHRY and SYGVKD. In DNA form, the CDR3 reads TGTGCCATCAGTGGGGCAAGGGGAAGGGATAACACTGAAGCTTTCTTT. It specifies CAISGARGRDNTEAFF.

V and J are TRBV29-1 and TRBJ1-1, with a weak D call TRBD1 (5 bases). This CDR3 has 13 amino acids. Germline V gene sequence: CDR1 SQVTM, CDR2 ANQGSEA. Trimming removed 4 bases at V and 4 bases at J, with 13 bases between. Here the CDR3 DNA reads TGCAGCGTTGTGGGTCAGGGTTCCACTGAAGCTTTCTTT. Its protein is CSVVGQGSTEAFF.

V is TRBV11-2 and J is TRBJ1-2; D unresolved. V was cut by 5 bases and J by 8 bases, with 15 bases left in between. The CDR3 runs 13 residues. CDR1 and CDR2 from the germline V gene are SGHAT and FQNNGV. The CDR3 region has the DNA TGTGCCAGCAGCCCATTTTCATCTAGGGGCTACACCTTC. It encodes CASSPFSSRGYTF. The whole variable domain, remainder taken from reference TRBV11-2 and TRBJ1-2, is EAGVAQSPRYKIIEKRQSVAFWCNPISGHATLYWYQQILGQGPKLLIQFQNNGVVDDSQLPKDRFSAERLKGVDSTLKIQPAKLEDSAVYLCASSPFSSRGYTFGSGTRLTVV.

The chain has TRBV9 and TRBJ2-1; no clear D. The V end lost 1 base, the J end lost 5 bases, and 10 bases lay between the germline ends. The germline V gene has CDR1 SGDLS and CDR2 YYNGEE. This CDR3 has 14 amino acids. The CDR3 nucleotides are TGTGCCAGCAGCGTAATCCCTTTTCACAATGAGCAGTTCTTC. Residues: CASSVIPFHNEQFF.

This chain joins TRBV6-6 and TRBJ2-3; D is possibly TRBD2 (7 bases). The CDR3 has 14 amino acids. Per germline, CDR1 MNHNY and CDR2 SVGAGI (reference sequence). Trimming took off 2 bases at V and 6 bases at J, with 12 bases between the two ends. CDR3 sequence: CASSYRGAGDTQYF. The CDR3 DNA follows: TGTGCCAGCAGTTACCGGGGGGCAGGTGATACGCAGTATTTT.

The table lists this clone with a count of one. The V and J genes are TRBV6-5 and TRBJ2-1, with 13 bases that match TRBD2. CDR1 and CDR2 from the germline V gene are MNHEY and SVGAGI. V trimming: 4 bases; J trimming: 9 bases; junction bases outside the gene matches: 6. The CDR3 contains 15 residues. CDR3 in DNA: TGTGCCAGCAGTTCCCTGGGACTAGCGGGAAGTGAGCAGTTCTTC. Amino acid sequence: CASSSLGLAGSEQFF.

This chain links TRBV19 with TRBJ1-2; D is ambiguous. The V and J ends lost 6 bases and 10 bases respectively, with 12 bases between them. CDR3 length: 11 amino acids. CDR1 LNHDA and CDR2 SQIVND come from the germline V gene (reference sequence). CDR3 sequence: CASRSLGDYTF. DNA for the CDR3: TGTGCCAGTAGGTCTTTGGGTGACTACACCTTC.

The chain employs TRBV5-4 and TRBJ1-4; possible D gene TRBD1, 6 bases. With 2 bases removed from V and 7 bases from J, the gap between germline ends came to 12 bases. Germline loops: CDR1 SGHNT, CDR2 YYREEE (reference sequence). This CDR3 is built from 14 residues. CDR3: CASSFYGGGEKLFF. The CDR3 DNA reads as TGTGCCAGCAGCTTTTATGGGGGCGGTGAAAAACTGTTTTTT.

The V gene is TRBV6-4, the J gene TRBJ2-7, with D perhaps matching TRBD2 (6 bases). Trimming pared 1 base from V and 3 bases from J, leaving 22 bases between. The CDR3 loop spans 18 amino acids. The germline V gene has CDR1 MRHNA and CDR2 SNTAGT. The CDR3 coding sequence is TGTGCCAGCAGTGACTATATCGGGAGTGTTAGGAGGGACTACGAGCAGTACTTC. Encoded protein: CASSDYIGSVRRDYEQYF.

CDR3 residues: CASSYVLGSTDTQYF. DNA of the CDR3: TGTGCCAGCAGTTACGTCCTGGGATCCACAGATACGCAGTATTTT. The rearrangement joins TRBV6-5 to TRBJ2-3; no clear D gene. Germline-derived CDR1 and CDR2 are MNHEY and SVGAGI. V dropped 2 bases and J dropped 2 bases, with 11 bases sitting between them. The CDR3 covers 15 residues.

V gene TRBV5-1 combines with J gene TRBJ2-3; TRBD2 agrees at 9 bases. The CDR3 covers 16 residues. Looked up from germline, CDR1 is SGHRS and CDR2 is YFSETQ. Trimming took 4 bases from V and 2 from J; bases not matched to a gene: 8. The CDR3: CASSVDSGGATDTQYF. The CDR3 coding sequence is TGCGCCAGCAGCGTTGATAGCGGGGGTGCCACAGATACGCAGTATTTT.

This chain joins TRBV19 and TRBJ2-3; a possible D gene is TRBD1 (6 bases). Germline-derived CDR1 and CDR2 are LNHDA and SQIVND (reference sequence). The CDR3 is 13 amino acids. Trimming took 5 bases from V and 5 from J, leaving 11 bases between them. CDR3 sequence reads: CASSVSRGDTQYF. The CDR3 nucleotides are TGTGCCAGTAGTGTTTCCAGGGGAGATACGCAGTATTTT.

V gene TRBV11-2 combines with J gene TRBJ2-3; no firm D call. V dropped 1 base and J dropped 0 bases, with 5 bases sitting between them. The CDR3 is made up of 14 amino acids. The germline gives CDR1 SGHAT, CDR2 FQNNGV. CDR3 residues: CASSLVRSTDTQYF. The CDR3 DNA is TGTGCCAGCAGCTTAGTTAGAAGCACAGATACGCAGTATTTT.

This sequence joins TRBV2 and TRBJ1-6; 8 nucleotides align to TRBD1. This CDR3 is 14 amino acids long. Germline values: CDR1 SNHLY, CDR2 FYNNEI. J gave up 7 bases and V 3 bases, and 2 bases lay outside the gene matches. The CDR3 region has the DNA TGTGCCAGCAGTGACCAGGGGGCGAATTCACCCCTCCACTTT. Its protein product is CASSDQGANSPLHF.

This clone has only a few counts. V is TRBV5-6 and J is TRBJ2-7; D may be TRBD1 (6 bases). This CDR3 region has 15 residues. Trimming took off 4 bases at V and 5 bases at J, with 19 bases between the two ends. CDR1 and CDR2 (germline): SGHDT, YYEEEE. DNA for the CDR3: TGTGCCAGCAGCAAAAATACAGGGCTGAATAACGAGCAGTACTTC. Its protein is CASSKNTGLNNEQYF.

The V gene is TRBV11-3, the J gene TRBJ2-3; D is perhaps TRBD2 (7 bases). The CDR3 length is 12 residues. Germline-derived CDR1 and CDR2 are SGHNT and YENEEA. Trimming removed 5 bases from V and 6 bases from J, with 9 bases in between. The CDR3 DNA is TGTGCCAGCAGCAGGGGGGGGGATACGCAGTATTTT. Protein product: CASSRGGDTQYF.

The chain employs TRBV27 and TRBJ1-4; D unresolved. Germline CDR1 is MNHEY and CDR2 is SMNVEV (reference sequence). The V and J ends lost 4 bases and 5 bases respectively, with 11 bases between them. CDR3 length: 14 residues. The CDR3 bases are TGTGCCAGCAGTTCTCCGGACGGAAATGAAAAACTGTTTTTT. Its translation is CASSSPDGNEKLFF.

The chain carries TRBV5-5 and TRBJ2-1, with TRBD2 matching over 8 bases. The CDR3 runs 15 residues. The germline CDR1 and CDR2 sequences are SGHKS and YYEKEE (reference sequence). Trimming took 3 bases from V and 3 from J; bases not matched to a gene: 5. CDR3 in DNA: TGTGCCAGCAGCTATGATCTAGCGGGCTACAATGAGCAGTTCTTC. Amino acid sequence: CASSYDLAGYNEQFF. Drawing the rest from reference TRBV5-5 and TRBJ2-1, the complete variable domain is DAGVTQSPTHLIKTRGQQVTLRCSPISGHKSVSWYQQVLGQGPQFIFQYYEKEERGRGNFPDRFSARQFPNYSSELNVNALLLGDSALYLCASSYDLAGYNEQFFGPGTRLTVL.

The chain recombines TRBV5-4 with TRBJ1-2, with TRBD1 as a possible D gene (5 bases). CDR1 and CDR2 from the germline V gene are SGHNT and YYREEE (reference sequence). This CDR3 contains 13 residues. The V end was cut by 0 bases, the J end by 7 bases, with 10 bases between. The CDR3: CASSLVREGGYTF. DNA for the CDR3: TGTGCCAGCAGCTTGGTCAGGGAGGGTGGCTACACCTTC.